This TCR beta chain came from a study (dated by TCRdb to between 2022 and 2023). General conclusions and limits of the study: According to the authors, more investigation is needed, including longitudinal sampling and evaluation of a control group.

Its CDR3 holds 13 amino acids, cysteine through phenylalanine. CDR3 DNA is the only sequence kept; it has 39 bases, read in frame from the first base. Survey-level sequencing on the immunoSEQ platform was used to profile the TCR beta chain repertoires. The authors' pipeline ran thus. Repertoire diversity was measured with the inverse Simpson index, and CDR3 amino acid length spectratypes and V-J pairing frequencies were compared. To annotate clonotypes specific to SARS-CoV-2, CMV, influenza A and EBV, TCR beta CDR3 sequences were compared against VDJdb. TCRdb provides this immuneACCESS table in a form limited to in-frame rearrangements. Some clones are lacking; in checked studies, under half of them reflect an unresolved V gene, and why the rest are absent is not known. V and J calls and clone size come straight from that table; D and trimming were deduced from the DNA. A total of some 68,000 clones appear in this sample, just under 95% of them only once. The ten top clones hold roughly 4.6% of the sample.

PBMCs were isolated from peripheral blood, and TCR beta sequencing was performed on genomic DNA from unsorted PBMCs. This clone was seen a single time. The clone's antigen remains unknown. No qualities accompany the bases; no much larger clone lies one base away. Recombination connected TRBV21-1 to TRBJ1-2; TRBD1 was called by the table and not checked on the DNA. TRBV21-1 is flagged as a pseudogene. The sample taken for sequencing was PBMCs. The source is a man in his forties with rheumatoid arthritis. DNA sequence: TGTGCCAGCGCACAACACAGGGCATATGGCTACACCTTC. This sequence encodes CASAQHRAYGYTF.